This paragraph reports one T cell receptor (beta chain). This sample stems from a study of cytomegalovirus exposure and HLA in healthy donors. 60 Vbeta and 13 Jbeta primers were used in PCR. This table comes from immunoSEQ multiplex PCR, and its TCRdb copy is limited to in-frame clones, with some not included. The sample has 100,000 to 150,000 clones. From germline, CDR1 is SGHNT and CDR2 YYREEE (reference sequence). This CDR3 has 15 amino acids. V lost 4 bases and J 0 bases, leaving 13 bases between the germline ends. This chain joins TRBV5-4 and TRBJ1-1, with unresolved D. Sequences were obtained from PBMCs. The sequence was obtained from a man between 25 and 39 years old in good health and CMV-seronegative. The CDR3 reads CASSRGRGMNTEAFF. CDR3 nucleotides: TGTGCCAGCAGCCGCGGACGGGGAATGAACACTGAAGCTTTCTTT.